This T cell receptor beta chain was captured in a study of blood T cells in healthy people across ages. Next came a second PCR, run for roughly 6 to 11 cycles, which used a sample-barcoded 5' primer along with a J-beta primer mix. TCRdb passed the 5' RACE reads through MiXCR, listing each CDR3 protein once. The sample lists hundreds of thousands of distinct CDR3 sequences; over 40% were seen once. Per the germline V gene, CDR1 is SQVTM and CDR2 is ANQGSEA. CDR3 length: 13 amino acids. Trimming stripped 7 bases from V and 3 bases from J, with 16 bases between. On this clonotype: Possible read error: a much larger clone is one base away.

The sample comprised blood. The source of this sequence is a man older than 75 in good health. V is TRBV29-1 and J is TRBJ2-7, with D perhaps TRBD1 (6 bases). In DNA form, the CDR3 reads TGCAGCGCGACAGGAGTTCTGGACTACGAGCAGTACTTC. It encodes CSATGVLDYEQYF.